A selection of T cell receptor beta chains follows, all from one sample in a study of cytomegalovirus exposure and HLA in healthy donors. Some clones are missing from TCRdb's copy, which holds only in-frame ones; the method was immunoSEQ multiplex PCR. The sample has over 60,000 clones; approximately 75% are singletons. Material: PBMCs. The receptors were sampled from a woman in her 30s in good health and CMV-seronegative. Each CDR3 is given with its conserved first and last residue. Each record gives: clone size, J gene, D gene, V gene, CDR3 protein, CDR3 DNA. The D gene is left open where the match is weak. Size tells how often a clone was seen (once, few, many) or the class of an expanded clone, and some rows leave it out.

>few|TRBJ2-5|TRBD1|TRBV9
CASSVEQGWVETQYF
TGTGCCAGCAGCGTAGAACAGGGGTGGGTCGAGACCCAGTACTTC
>few|TRBJ1-5|.|TRBV7-9
CASSPGGGMVQPQHF
TGTGCCAGCAGCCCCGGCGGGGGAATGGTACAGCCCCAGCATTTT
>.|TRBJ1-4|.|TRBV4-1
CASSQETGMANEKLFF
TGCGCCAGCAGCCAAGAAACAGGGATGGCTAATGAAAAACTGTTTTTT
>.|TRBJ2-3|.|TRBV27
CASSFATFTDTQYF
TGTGCCAGCAGTTTCGCGACTTTCACAGATACGCAGTATTTT
>.|TRBJ2-7|.|TRBV27
CASSFETGSSYEQYF
TGTGCCAGCAGTTTCGAAACAGGGAGCTCCTACGAGCAGTACTTC
>.|TRBJ2-3|.|TRBV10-2
CASRRASGDTQYF
TGCGCCAGCAGACGGGCAAGCGGAGATACGCAGTATTTT
>.|TRBJ1-4|.|TRBV9
CASSVDGQGSVEKLFF
TGTGCCAGCAGCGTAGACGGGCAGGGATCCGTTGAAAAACTGTTTTTT
>.|TRBJ1-5|.|TRBV5-1
CASSLEAGLNQPQHF
TGCGCCAGCAGCTTGGAGGCAGGTCTCAATCAGCCCCAGCATTTT
>.|TRBJ2-7|.|TRBV30
CAWTEGRLYEQYF
TGTGCCTGGACGGAGGGTCGTCTTTACGAGCAGTACTTC
>.|TRBJ2-1|TRBD2|TRBV5-1
CASSPIPGGHFNEQFF
TGCGCCAGCAGCCCCATTCCGGGGGGGCATTTCAATGAGCAGTTCTTC
>.|TRBJ2-3|TRBD2|TRBV5-4
CASSLLAGGGADTQYF
TGTGCCAGCAGCTTGTTAGCGGGAGGCGGTGCAGATACGCAGTATTTT
>once|TRBJ2-1|.|TRBV6-5
CASNPRESSSNEQFF
TGTGCCAGCAACCCTCGGGAATCATCTTCCAATGAGCAGTTCTTC
>few|TRBJ2-2|TRBD1|TRBV11-3
CASSLGEGQLNTGELFF
TGTGCCAGCAGCTTAGGAGAGGGACAGTTAAACACCGGGGAGCTGTTTTTT
>.|TRBJ2-7|.|TRBV7-8
CASSLTARGLSYEQYF
TGTGCCAGCAGCTTAACGGCGAGAGGCCTCTCCTACGAGCAGTACTTC
>.|TRBJ2-2|.|TRBV6-5
CASSYRAGNTGELFF
TGTGCCAGCAGTTACAGGGCGGGGAACACCGGGGAGCTGTTTTTT
>.|TRBJ2-7|TRBD2|TRBV29-1
CSASLGLAGEQYF
TGCAGCGCAAGTCTGGGACTAGCGGGCGAGCAGTACTTC
>.|TRBJ2-1|TRBD1|TRBV18
CASSLGQGTYNEQFF
TGTGCCAGCTCACTTGGACAGGGTACCTACAATGAGCAGTTCTTC
>.|TRBJ2-3|.|TRBV7-8
CASSSPQRGTDTQYF
TGTGCCAGCAGCTCCCCCCAGCGGGGCACAGATACGCAGTATTTT
>.|TRBJ2-1|TRBD2|TRBV6-6
CASSYLLAGGYNEQFF
TGTGCCAGCAGTTACTTGCTAGCGGGAGGGTACAATGAGCAGTTCTTC
>.|TRBJ2-3|TRBD2|TRBV6-1
CASSEATRASGRTDTQYF
TGTGCCAGCAGTGAAGCGACCAGGGCTAGCGGGAGGACAGATACGCAGTATTTT
>few|TRBJ2-7|.|TRBV5-1
CASSLVPLPSYEQYF
TGCGCCAGCAGCTTGGTTCCTCTCCCTTCCTACGAGCAGTACTTC
>.|TRBJ2-2|TRBD1|TRBV9
CASSWGQGGTGELFF
TGTGCCAGCAGCTGGGGACAGGGAGGCACCGGGGAGCTGTTTTTT
>.|TRBJ2-7|TRBD2|TRBV2
CASKQRDHISYEQYF
TGTGCCAGCAAGCAGCGGGACCACATCTCCTACGAGCAGTACTTC
>.|TRBJ1-5|.|TRBV2
CASSDRGYSNQPQHF
TGTGCCAGCAGTGATCGGGGGTATAGCAATCAGCCCCAGCATTTT
>.|TRBJ2-5|TRBD2|TRBV11-2
CASSGGTSGHQETQYF
TGTGCCAGCAGCGGGGGGACTAGCGGACACCAAGAGACCCAGTACTTC
>.|TRBJ2-7|.|TRBV19
CASSHPWRGSYEQYF
TGTGCCAGTAGTCATCCCTGGAGGGGTTCCTACGAGCAGTACTTC
>.|TRBJ2-5|TRBD2|TRBV5-1
CASSLMLAGGNQETQYF
TGCGCCAGCAGCTTGATGCTAGCGGGAGGGAACCAAGAGACCCAGTACTTC
>.|TRBJ2-2|.|TRBV6-1
CASRLLADGELFF
TGTGCCAGCAGGCTACTAGCCGACGGGGAGCTGTTTTTT
>.|TRBJ2-7|TRBD1|TRBV4-2
CASSPGQGRREYF
TGTGCCAGCAGCCCCGGACAGGGGAGGAGGGAGTACTTC
>.|TRBJ1-1|TRBD1|TRBV6-4
CASRSTGTNTEAFF
TGTGCCAGCAGATCGACAGGGACGAACACTGAAGCTTTCTTT
>.|TRBJ1-1|.|TRBV5-1
CASSLVQGNTEAFF
TGCGCCAGCAGCTTGGTACAGGGGAACACTGAAGCTTTCTTT
>few|TRBJ2-7|TRBD2|TRBV5-5
CASSEDGTSGRAVPTYEQYF
TGTGCCAGCAGCGAAGATGGGACTAGCGGGAGGGCCGTTCCCACCTACGAGCAGTACTTC
>.|TRBJ2-1|TRBD2|TRBV4-3
CASSLASGAPTENEQFF
TGCGCCAGCAGCCTAGCTAGCGGAGCCCCTACGGAAAATGAGCAGTTCTTC
>.|TRBJ2-2|TRBD2|TRBV2
CATLLSSGRTNGELFF
TGTGCCACCCTACTTTCTAGCGGGAGAACCAACGGGGAGCTGTTTTTT